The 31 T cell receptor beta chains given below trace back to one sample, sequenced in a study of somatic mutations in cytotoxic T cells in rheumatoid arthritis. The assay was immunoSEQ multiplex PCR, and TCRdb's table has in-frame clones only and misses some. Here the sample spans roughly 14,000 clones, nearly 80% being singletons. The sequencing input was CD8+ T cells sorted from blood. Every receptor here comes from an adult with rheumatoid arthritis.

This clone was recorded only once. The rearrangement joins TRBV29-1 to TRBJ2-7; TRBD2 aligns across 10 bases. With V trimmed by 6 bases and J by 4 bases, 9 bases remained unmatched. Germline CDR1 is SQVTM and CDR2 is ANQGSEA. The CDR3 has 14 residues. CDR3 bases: TGCAGCGTCGCTAGCGGGAGAGGGGCTTACGAGCAGTACTTC. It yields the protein CSVASGRGAYEQYF.

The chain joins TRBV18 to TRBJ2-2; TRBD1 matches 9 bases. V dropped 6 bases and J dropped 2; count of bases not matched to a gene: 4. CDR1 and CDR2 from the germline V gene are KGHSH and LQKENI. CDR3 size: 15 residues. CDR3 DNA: TGTGCCAGCTCGAAGGGACAGGGAAACACCGGGGAGCTGTTTTTT. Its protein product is CASSKGQGNTGELFF.

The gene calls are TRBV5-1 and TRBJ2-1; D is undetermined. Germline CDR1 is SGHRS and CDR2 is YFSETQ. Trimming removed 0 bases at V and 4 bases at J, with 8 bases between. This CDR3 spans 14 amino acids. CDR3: CASSLVGTYNEQFF. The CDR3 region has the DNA TGCGCCAGCAGCTTGGTGGGAACATACAATGAGCAGTTCTTC.

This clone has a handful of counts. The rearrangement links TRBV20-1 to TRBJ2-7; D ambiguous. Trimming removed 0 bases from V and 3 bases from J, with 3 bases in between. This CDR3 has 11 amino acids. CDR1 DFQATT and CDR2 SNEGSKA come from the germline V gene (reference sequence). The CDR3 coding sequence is TGCAGTGCTAGAGAGGACTACGAGCAGTACTTC. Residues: CSAREDYEQYF.

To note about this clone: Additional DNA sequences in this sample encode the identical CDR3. In nucleotides, the CDR3 is TGTGCCAGCAGCCCATTAGCGGGGGATGAGCAGTTCTTC. Translating it yields CASSPLAGDEQFF. The chain combines TRBV11-3 with TRBJ2-1; 9 bases match TRBD2. This CDR3 has 13 residues. Germline V lookup: CDR1 SGHNT, CDR2 YENEEA. Trimming at V came to 5 bases and at J to 8 bases, leaving 4 bases not matched to a gene.

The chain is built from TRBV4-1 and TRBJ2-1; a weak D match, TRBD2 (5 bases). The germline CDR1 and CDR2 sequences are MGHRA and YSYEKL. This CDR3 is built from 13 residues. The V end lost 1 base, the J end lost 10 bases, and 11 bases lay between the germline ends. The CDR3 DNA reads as TGCGCCAGCAGCCAAGGGCTAGCAAGGGAGCAGTTCTTC. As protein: CASSQGLAREQFF.

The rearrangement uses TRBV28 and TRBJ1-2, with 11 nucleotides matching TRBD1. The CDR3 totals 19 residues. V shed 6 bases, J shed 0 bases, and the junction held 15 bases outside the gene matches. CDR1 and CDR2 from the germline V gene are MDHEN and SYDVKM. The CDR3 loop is CASSLVPDRGHGTNYGYTF. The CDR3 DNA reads TGTGCCAGCAGCCTCGTCCCGGACAGGGGGCACGGCACTAACTATGGCTACACCTTC.

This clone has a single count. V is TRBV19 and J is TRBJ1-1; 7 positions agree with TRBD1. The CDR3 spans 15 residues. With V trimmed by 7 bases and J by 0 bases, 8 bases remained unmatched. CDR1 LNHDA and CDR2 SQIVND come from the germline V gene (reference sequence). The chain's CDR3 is CASNLRTGMNTEAFF. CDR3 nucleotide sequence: TGTGCCAGTAACCTACGGACAGGCATGAACACTGAAGCTTTCTTT.

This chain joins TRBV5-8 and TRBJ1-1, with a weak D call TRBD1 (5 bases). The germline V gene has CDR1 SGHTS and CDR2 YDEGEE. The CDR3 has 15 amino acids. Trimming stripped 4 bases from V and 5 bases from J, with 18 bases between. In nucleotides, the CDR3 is TGTGCCAGCAGCCTGGACGTCGAGGGGAGGACTGAAGCTTTCTTT. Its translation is CASSLDVEGRTEAFF.

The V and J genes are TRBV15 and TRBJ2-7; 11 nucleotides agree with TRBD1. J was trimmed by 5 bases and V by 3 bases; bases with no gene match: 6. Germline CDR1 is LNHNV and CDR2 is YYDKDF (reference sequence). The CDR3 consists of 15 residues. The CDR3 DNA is TGTGCCACCAGCAGGGGCCGGGACAGGGGGGACGAGCAGTACTTC. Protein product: CATSRGRDRGDEQYF.

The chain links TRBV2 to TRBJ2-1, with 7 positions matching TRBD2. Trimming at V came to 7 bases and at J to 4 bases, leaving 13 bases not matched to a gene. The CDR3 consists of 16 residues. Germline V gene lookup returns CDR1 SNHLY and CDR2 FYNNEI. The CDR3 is CASKGSGGLVYNEQFF. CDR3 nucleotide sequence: TGTGCCAGCAAGGGGTCGGGGGGACTCGTTTACAATGAGCAGTTCTTC.

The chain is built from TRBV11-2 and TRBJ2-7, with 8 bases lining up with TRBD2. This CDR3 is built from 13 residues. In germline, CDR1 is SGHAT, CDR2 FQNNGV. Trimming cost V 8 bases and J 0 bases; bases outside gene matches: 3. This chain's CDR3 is CASAREVSYEQYF. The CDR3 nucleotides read TGTGCCAGCGCGCGGGAGGTCTCCTACGAGCAGTACTTC.

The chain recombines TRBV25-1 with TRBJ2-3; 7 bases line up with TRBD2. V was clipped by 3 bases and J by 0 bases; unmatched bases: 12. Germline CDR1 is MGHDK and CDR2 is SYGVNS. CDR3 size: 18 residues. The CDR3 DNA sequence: TGTGCCAGCAGTGACCCCTGGGGGAGCGGGATTAGCACAGATACGCAGTATTTT. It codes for CASSDPWGSGISTDTQYF.

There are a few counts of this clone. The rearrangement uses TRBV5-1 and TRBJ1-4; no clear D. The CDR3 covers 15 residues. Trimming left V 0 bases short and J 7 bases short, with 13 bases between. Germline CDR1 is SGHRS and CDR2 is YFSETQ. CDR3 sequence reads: CASSLGGSSREKLFF. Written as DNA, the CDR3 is TGCGCCAGCAGCTTGGGCGGATCATCGCGTGAAAAACTGTTTTTT.

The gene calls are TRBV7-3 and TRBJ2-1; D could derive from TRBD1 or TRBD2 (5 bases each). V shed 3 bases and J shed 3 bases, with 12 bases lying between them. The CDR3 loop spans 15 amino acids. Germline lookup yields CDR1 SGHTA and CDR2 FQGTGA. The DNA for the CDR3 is TGTGCCAGCAGCTTCGGGGCAGGGAACTACAATGAGCAGTTCTTC. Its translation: CASSFGAGNYNEQFF.

The CDR3 loop is CASSVEEHNEQFF. The CDR3 coding sequence is TGTGCCAGCAGCGTAGAGGAGCACAATGAGCAGTTCTTC. The chain links TRBV9 to TRBJ2-1; D not resolved. The CDR3 extends over 13 amino acids. Germline V lookup: CDR1 SGDLS, CDR2 YYNGEE. Trimming removed 0 bases at V and 5 bases at J, with 6 bases between.

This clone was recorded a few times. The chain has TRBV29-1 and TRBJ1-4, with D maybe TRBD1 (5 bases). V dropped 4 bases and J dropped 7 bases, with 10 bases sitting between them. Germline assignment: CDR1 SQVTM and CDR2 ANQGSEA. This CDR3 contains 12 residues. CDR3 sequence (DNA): TGCAGCGTTGGCCAGGGATTTGAAAAACTGTTTTTT. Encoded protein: CSVGQGFEKLFF.

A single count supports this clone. The CDR3: CASSLEGDRRFGANVLTF. The CDR3 nucleotides are TGTGCCAGCAGTTTAGAGGGGGACCGACGTTTTGGGGCCAACGTCCTGACTTTC. This chain connects TRBV27 to TRBJ2-6, with D perhaps TRBD1 (6 bases). This CDR3 is built from 18 residues. Germline V gene sequence: CDR1 MNHEY, CDR2 SMNVEV (reference sequence). Trimming shortened V by 2 bases and J by 3 bases, and 17 bases separated the two germline ends.

CDR3 nucleotides: TGTGCCAGCAGCTCAGGACAGGGAGCCTACGAGCAGTACTTC. This gives the protein CASSSGQGAYEQYF. V is TRBV7-6 and J is TRBJ2-7, with 8 bases matching TRBD1. Losses at the gene ends were 4 bases for V and 2 bases for J; bases not matched to a gene: 4. CDR3 size: 14 residues. From germline, CDR1 is SGHVS and CDR2 FNYEAQ.

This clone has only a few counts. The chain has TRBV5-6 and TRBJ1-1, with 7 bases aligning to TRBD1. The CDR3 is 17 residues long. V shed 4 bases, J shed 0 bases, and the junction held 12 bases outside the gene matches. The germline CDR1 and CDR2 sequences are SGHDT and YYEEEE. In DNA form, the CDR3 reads TGTGCCAGCAGCCCGACCGGTACAGGGGATATGAACACTGAAGCTTTCTTT. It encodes CASSPTGTGDMNTEAFF.

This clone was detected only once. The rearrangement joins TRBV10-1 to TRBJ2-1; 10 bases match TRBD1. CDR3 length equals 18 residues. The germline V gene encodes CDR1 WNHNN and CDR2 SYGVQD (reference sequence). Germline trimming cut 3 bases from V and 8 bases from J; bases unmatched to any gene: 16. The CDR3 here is CASSDGLLGQGIVDEQFF. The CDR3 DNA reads TGCGCCAGCAGTGATGGATTGTTGGGACAGGGGATAGTTGATGAGCAGTTCTTC.

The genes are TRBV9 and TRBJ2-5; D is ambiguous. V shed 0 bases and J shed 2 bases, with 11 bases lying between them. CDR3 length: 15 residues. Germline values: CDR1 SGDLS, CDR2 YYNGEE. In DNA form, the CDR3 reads TGTGCCAGCAGCGTAGACGTGGTTGGGCAAGAGACCCAGTACTTC. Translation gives CASSVDVVGQETQYF.

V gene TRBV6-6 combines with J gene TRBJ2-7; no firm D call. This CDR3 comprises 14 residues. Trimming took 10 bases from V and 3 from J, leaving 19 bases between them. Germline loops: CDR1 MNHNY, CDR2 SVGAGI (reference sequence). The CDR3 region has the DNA TGTGCCACCGAGGCATCCTTGGGAAGCTACGAGCAGTACTTC. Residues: CATEASLGSYEQYF.

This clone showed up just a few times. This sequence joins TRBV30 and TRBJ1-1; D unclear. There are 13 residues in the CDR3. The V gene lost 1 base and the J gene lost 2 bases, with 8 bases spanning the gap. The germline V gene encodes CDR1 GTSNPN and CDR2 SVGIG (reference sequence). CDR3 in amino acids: CAWSEAQNTEAFF. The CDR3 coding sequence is TGTGCCTGGAGTGAGGCGCAAAACACTGAAGCTTTCTTT.

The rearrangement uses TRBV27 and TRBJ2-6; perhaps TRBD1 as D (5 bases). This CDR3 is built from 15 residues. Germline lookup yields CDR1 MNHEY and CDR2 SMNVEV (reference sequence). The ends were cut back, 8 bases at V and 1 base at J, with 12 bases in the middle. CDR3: CASRTQGSGANVLTF. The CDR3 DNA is TGTGCCAGCCGCACTCAGGGTTCTGGGGCCAACGTCCTGACTTTC. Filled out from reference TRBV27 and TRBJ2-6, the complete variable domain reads EAQVTQNPRYLITVTGKKLTVTCSQNMNHEYMSWYRQDPGLGLRQIYYSMNVEVTDKGDVPEGYKVSRKEKRNFPLILESPSPNQTSLYFCASRTQGSGANVLTFGAGSRLTVL.

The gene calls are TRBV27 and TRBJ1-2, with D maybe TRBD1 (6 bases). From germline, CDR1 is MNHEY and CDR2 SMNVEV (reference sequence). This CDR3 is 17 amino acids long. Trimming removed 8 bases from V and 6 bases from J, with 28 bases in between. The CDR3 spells CASLPWGAGLGLDGYTF. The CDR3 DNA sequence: TGTGCCAGCCTTCCTTGGGGGGCAGGTTTGGGACTAGATGGCTACACCTTC.

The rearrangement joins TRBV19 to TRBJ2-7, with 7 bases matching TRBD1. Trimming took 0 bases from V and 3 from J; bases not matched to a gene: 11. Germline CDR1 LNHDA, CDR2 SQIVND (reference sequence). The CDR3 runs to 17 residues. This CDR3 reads CASSIDLATGTHYEQYF. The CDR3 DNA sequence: TGTGCCAGTAGTATAGATCTGGCGACAGGGACCCACTACGAGCAGTACTTC.

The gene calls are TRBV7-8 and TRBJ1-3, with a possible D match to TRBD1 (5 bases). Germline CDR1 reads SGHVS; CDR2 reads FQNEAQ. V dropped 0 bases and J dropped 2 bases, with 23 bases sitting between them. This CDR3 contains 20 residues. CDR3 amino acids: CASSLARQREGAYAGNTIYF. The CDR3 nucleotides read TGTGCCAGCAGCTTAGCGAGACAGAGAGAGGGCGCGTACGCTGGAAACACCATATATTTT.

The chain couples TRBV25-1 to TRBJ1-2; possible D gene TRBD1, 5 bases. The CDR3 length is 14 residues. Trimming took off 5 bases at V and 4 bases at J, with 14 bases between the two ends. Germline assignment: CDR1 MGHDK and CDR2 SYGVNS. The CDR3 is CASSSGFGGYGYTF. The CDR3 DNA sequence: TGTGCCAGCAGTAGTGGTTTTGGGGGCTATGGCTACACCTTC.

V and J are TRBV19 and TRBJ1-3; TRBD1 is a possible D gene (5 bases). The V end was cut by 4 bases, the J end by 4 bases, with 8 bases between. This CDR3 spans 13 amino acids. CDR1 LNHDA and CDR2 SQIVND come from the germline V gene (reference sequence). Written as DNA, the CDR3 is TGTGCCAGTAGTACGTACAGGGGAAACACCATATATTTT. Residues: CASSTYRGNTIYF.

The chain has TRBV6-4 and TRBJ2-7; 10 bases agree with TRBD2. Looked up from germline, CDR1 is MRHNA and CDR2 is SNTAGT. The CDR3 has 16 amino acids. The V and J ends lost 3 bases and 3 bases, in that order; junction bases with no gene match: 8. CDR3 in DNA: TGTGCCAGCAGTGAATTCGGAGCTAGCGGGGGCTACGAGCAGTACTTC. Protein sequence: CASSEFGASGGYEQYF.